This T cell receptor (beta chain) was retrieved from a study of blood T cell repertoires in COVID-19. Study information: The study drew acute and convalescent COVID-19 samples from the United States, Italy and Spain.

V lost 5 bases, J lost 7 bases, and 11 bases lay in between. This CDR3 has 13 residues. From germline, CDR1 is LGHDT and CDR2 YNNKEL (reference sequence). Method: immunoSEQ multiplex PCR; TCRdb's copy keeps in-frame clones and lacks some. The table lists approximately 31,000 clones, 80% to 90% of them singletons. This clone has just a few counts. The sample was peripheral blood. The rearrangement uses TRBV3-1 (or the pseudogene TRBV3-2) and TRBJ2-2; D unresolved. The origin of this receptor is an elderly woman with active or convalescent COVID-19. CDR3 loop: CASSFTTGGELFF. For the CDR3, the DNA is TGTGCCAGCAGCTTTACGACGGGCGGGGAGCTGTTTTTT.